This T cell receptor beta chain was retrieved from a study of vaccination effects on CD4 cells after COVID-19. Study overall: Before any sequencing was done, the ViraFEST assay used viral peptide pools to expand antigen-specific CD4+ T cells. It was a median of 72 days after the second dose that post-vaccine samples were obtained. Points from the study as a whole: Marked clonal contraction of both clone types appeared late after vaccination.

Subsequent to a culture period of more than 8 days, CD4+ T cells were isolated. Each participant received a vaccine that was either BNT162b2 or mRNA-1273, given as two doses. Per germline, CDR1 SGHTA and CDR2 FQGNSA. The CDR3 consists of 13 residues. The germline V and J ends were trimmed by 5 bases and 6 bases, with 11 bases remaining between them. To note about this clone: Its specificity is not known.

Clones were sequenced by immunoSEQ multiplex PCR, and TCRdb holds only the in-frame ones, with some missing. The repertoire includes around 69,000 clones, less than 85% of them detected once, and approximately 2.4% sits in the top ten. The sample consisted of CD4+ T cells from PBMCs cultured without peptide, taken after COVID-19 vaccination. The sequence derives from a human donor who received a COVID-19 vaccine. The genes are TRBV7-2 and TRBJ2-1; the D is unclear. In nucleotides, the CDR3 is TGTGCCAGCAGCAATAAACGGTCCAATGAGCAGTTCTTC. The encoded protein is CASSNKRSNEQFF.